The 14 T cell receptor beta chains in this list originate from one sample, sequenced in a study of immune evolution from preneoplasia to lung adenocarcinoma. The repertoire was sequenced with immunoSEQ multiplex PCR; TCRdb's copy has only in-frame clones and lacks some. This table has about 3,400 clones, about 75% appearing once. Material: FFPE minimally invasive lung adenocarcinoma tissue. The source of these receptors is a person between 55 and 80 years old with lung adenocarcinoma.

CDR3 residues: CASSYGETQYF. Here the CDR3 DNA reads TGTGCCAGCAGTTACGGGGAGACCCAGTACTTC. The V and J genes are TRBV2 and TRBJ2-5; no firm D call. Between the trimmed V and J ends, which lost 5 bases and 5 bases, there was a span of 6 bases. Germline assignment: CDR1 SNHLY and CDR2 FYNNEI. CDR3 length: 11 residues.

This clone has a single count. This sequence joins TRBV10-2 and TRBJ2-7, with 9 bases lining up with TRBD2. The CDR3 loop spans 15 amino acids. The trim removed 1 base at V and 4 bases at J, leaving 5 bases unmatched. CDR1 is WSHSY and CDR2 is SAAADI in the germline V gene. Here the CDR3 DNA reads TGCGCCAGCAGTGAGTTTGGGACTAGCAGATACGAGCAGTACTTC. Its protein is CASSEFGTSRYEQYF.

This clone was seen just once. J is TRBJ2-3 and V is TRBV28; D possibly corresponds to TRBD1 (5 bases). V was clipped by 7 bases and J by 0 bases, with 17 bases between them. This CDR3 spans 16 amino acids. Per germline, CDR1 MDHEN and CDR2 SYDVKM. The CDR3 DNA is TGTGCCAGCAATTCAAGTTGGGGCGGAAGCACAGATACGCAGTATTTT. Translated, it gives CASNSSWGGSTDTQYF.

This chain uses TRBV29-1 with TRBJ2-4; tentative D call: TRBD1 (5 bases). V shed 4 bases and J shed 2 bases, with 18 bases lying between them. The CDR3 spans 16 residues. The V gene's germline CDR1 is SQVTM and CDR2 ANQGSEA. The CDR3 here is CSVVSSVTGTKNIQYF. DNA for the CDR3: TGCAGCGTTGTTTCGAGCGTCACAGGCACCAAAAACATTCAGTACTTC. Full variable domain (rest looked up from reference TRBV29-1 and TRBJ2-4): SAVISQKPSRDICQRGTSLTIQCQVDSQVTMMFWYRQQPGQSLTLIATANQGSEATYESGFVIDKFPISRPNLTFSTLTVSNMSPEDSSIYLCSVVSSVTGTKNIQYFGAGTRLSVL.

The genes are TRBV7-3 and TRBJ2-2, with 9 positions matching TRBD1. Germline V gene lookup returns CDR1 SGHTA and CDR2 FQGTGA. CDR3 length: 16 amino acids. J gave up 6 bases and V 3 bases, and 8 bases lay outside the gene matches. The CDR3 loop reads CASSLGGTGFSGELFF. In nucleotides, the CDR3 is TGTGCCAGCAGCTTGGGGGGGACAGGGTTTTCCGGGGAGCTGTTTTTT.

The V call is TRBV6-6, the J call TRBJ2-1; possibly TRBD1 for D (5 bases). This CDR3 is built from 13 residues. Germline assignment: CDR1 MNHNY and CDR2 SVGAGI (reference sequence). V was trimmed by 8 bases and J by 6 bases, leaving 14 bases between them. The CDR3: CASHPSQGNEQFF. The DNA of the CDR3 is TGTGCCAGCCATCCTTCCCAGGGCAATGAGCAGTTCTTC.

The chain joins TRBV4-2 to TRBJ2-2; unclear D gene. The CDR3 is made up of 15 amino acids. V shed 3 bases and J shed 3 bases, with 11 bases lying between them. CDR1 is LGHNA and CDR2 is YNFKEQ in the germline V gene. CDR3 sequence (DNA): TGTGCCAGCAGCCACCCAGCCCCGGACACCGGGGAGCTGTTTTTT. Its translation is CASSHPAPDTGELFF.

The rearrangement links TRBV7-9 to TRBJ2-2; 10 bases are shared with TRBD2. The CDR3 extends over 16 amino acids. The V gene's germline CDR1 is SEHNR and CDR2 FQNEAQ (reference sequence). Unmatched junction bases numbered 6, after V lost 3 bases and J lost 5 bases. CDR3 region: CASSFISGRITGELFF. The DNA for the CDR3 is TGTGCCAGCAGCTTTATTAGCGGGAGGATTACCGGGGAGCTGTTTTTT. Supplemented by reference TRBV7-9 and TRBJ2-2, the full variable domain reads DTGVSQNPRHKITKRGQNVTFRCDPISEHNRLYWYRQTLGQGPEFLTYFQNEAQLEKSRLLSDRFSAERPKGSFSTLEIQRTEQGDSAMYLCASSFISGRITGELFFGEGSRLTVL.

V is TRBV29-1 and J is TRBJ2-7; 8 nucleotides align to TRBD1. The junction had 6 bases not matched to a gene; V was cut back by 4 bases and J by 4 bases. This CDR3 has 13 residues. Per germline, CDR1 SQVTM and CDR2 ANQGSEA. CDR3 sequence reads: CSVAGGGRYEQYF. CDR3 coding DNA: TGCAGCGTTGCAGGGGGCGGCCGGTACGAGCAGTACTTC.

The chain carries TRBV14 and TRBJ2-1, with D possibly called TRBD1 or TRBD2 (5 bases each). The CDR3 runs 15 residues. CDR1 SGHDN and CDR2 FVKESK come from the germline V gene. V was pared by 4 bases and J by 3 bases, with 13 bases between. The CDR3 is CASSRLATVYNEQFF. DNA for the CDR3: TGTGCCAGCAGCCGTTTAGCGACAGTCTACAATGAGCAGTTCTTC.

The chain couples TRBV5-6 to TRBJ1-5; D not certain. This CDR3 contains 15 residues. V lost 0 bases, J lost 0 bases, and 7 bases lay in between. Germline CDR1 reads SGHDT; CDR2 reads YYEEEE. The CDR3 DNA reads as TGTGCCAGCAGCTTGGTTGGGGTTAGCAATCAGCCCCAGCATTTT. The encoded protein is CASSLVGVSNQPQHF.

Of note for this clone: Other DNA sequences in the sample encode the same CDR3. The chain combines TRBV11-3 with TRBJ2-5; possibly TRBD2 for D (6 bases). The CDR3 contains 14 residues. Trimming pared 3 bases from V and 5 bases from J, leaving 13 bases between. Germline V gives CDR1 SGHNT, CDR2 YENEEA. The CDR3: CASSLGTEGETQYF. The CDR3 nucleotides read TGTGCCAGCAGCTTGGGGACGGAGGGGGAGACCCAGTACTTC.

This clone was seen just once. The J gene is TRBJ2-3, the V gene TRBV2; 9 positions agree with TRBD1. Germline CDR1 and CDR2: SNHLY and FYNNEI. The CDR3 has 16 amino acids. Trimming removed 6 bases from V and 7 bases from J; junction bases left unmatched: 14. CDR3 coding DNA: TGTGCCAGCAGAGAGAAGACAGGGGGGTGGGAAAATACGCAGTATTTT. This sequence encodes CASREKTGGWENTQYF.

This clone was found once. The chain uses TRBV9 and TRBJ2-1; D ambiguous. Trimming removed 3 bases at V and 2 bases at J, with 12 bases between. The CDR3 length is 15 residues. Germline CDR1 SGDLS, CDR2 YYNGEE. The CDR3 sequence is CASSDSTTPYNEQFF. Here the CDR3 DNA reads TGTGCCAGCAGCGATTCGACGACCCCCTACAATGAGCAGTTCTTC.